The clone carrying this T cell receptor beta chain has ten or more counts. Its antigen is unidentified. Each TCR transcript was tagged with a 10-nucleotide random UMI during 5'RACE. TCRdb fed the 5' RACE reads into MiXCR, producing one record per CDR3 protein. The data contain 45,000 to 65,000 distinct CDR3 sequences, more than 4% of them singletons. These data originate in a study of neurological immune-mediated disorders. V was clipped by 2 bases and J by 0 bases, with 9 bases between them. Germline V gene data show CDR1 as SGHDT and CDR2 as YYEEEE. CDR3 size: 14 residues. The study's findings and limits: While HTLV-1-associated myelopathy showed the greatest TCR clonal expansion, multiple sclerosis showed the least, falling below healthy controls.

The chain couples TRBV5-6 to TRBJ2-7; D gene ambiguous. The clonotype comes from a man aged 45-65 years with multiple sclerosis. The sequenced sample consisted of PBMCs. The CDR3: CASSLLPASYEQYF. CDR3 nucleotides: TGTGCCAGCAGCTTACTTCCGGCCTCCTACGAGCAGTACTTC.